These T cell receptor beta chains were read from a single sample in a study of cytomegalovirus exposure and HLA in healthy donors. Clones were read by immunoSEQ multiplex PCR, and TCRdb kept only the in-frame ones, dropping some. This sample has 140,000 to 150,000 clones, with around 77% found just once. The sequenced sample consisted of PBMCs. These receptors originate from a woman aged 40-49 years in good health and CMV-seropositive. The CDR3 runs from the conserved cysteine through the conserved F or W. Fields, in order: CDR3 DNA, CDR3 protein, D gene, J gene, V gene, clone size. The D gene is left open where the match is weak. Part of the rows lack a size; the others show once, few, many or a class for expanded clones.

TGTGCCAGCAGCTTAACGGGCAGCGGGGGAGAGACCCAGTACTTC	CASSLTGSGGETQYF	TRBD2	TRBJ2-5	TRBV7-3	-
TGCGCCAGCAGCCCAATTAACCCCGGGACAGGGGGAAAGAATGAGCAGTTCTTC	CASSPINPGTGGKNEQFF	TRBD1	TRBJ2-1	TRBV5-1	-
TGTGCCAGCAGTTACTCGACGCAGCGTGAAGCTTTCTTT	CASSYSTQREAFF	-	TRBJ1-1	TRBV6-6	-
TGTGCCAGCAGTGCTACACAGGGTAATCCCGGGGAGCTGTTTTTT	CASSATQGNPGELFF	-	TRBJ2-2	TRBV2	-
TGTGCCAGCAAACCAGACCAAGAGACCCAGTACTTC	CASKPDQETQYF	-	TRBJ2-5	TRBV2	few
TGTGCCAGCAGTTTAGGGAGGAGCTCCTACGAGCAGTACTTC	CASSLGRSSYEQYF	-	TRBJ2-7	TRBV27	-
TGTGCCAGCAGTCCAATTACTCTCGGGACTCATCAGCCCCAGCATTTT	CASSPITLGTHQPQHF	-	TRBJ1-5	TRBV28	-
TGTGCCAGTAGGACGGTGGCGCAGGGCACCGGGGAGCTGTTTTTT	CASRTVAQGTGELFF	-	TRBJ2-2	TRBV19	-
TGTGCCAGCCAAGCGGGGGTGAACACCGGGGAGCTGTTTTTT	CASQAGVNTGELFF	TRBD2	TRBJ2-2	TRBV2	-
TGTGCCAGCAGTTTACCGCAGACAGGGAAGTCAACTATGTTGAGCTACACCTTC	CASSLPQTGKSTMLSYTF	TRBD1	TRBJ1-2	TRBV28	-
TGTGCCAGCAGTGGGACAGGGAATCAGCCCCAGCATTTT	CASSGTGNQPQHF	TRBD1	TRBJ1-5	TRBV2	few
TGTGCCAGCAGCAGACAGGGGACTGAAGCTTTCTTT	CASSRQGTEAFF	TRBD1	TRBJ1-1	TRBV7-9	-
TGTGCCAGTAGTATAGGGGGGACAGGGATCAATGAGCAGTTCTTC	CASSIGGTGINEQFF	TRBD1	TRBJ2-1	TRBV19	-
TGTGCCAGCAGTTATCAGGGGGCCTCGAACACTGAAGCTTTCTTT	CASSYQGASNTEAFF	TRBD1	TRBJ1-1	TRBV6-5	few
TGTGCCAGTAGTTACAGCCTAGCCAAAAACATTCAGTACTTC	CASSYSLAKNIQYF	-	TRBJ2-4	TRBV19	-
TGTGCCAGCAGGTCTGGGACAGGGGATGGCTACACCTTC	CASRSGTGDGYTF	TRBD1	TRBJ1-2	TRBV7-9	-
TGTGCCAGCAGGCCCTCCCTACAGGGGGCCACTGAAGCTTTCTTT	CASRPSLQGATEAFF	TRBD1	TRBJ1-1	TRBV6-5	-
TGTGCCAGCAGTTCGCGGACAGATACCATTTCACCCCTCCACTTT	CASSSRTDTISPLHF	-	TRBJ1-6	TRBV28	-
TGTGCCAGTAGTATAGACAGAACAGATACGCAGTATTTT	CASSIDRTDTQYF	-	TRBJ2-3	TRBV19	-
TGTGCCAGCAGCTCGGGACAGTTCCAAGAGACCCAGTACTTC	CASSSGQFQETQYF	TRBD1	TRBJ2-5	TRBV7-6	-
TGTGCCAGCACCTGGACAGGGACCTATGGCTACACCTTC	CASTWTGTYGYTF	TRBD1	TRBJ1-2	TRBV28	few
TGTGCCAGCAGTTTATCTGACAGGGGGAACACTGAAGCTTTCTTT	CASSLSDRGNTEAFF	TRBD1	TRBJ1-1	TRBV27	-
TGTGCCTGGAGTGTACGGTTAGCGGGGTACGAGCAGTACTTC	CAWSVRLAGYEQYF	TRBD2	TRBJ2-7	TRBV30	-
TGTGCCAGCAGCCCCGGCGGCTGGGGGGGAGTTAACGAGCAGTACTTC	CASSPGGWGGVNEQYF	TRBD2	TRBJ2-7	TRBV9	-
TGTGCCAGCAGTGAATATCCCGGGGGGAACACTGAAGCTTTCTTT	CASSEYPGGNTEAFF	-	TRBJ1-1	TRBV6-1	-
TGTGCCAGCAGTTTATCAGGCTGGCGGGGTTCACCCCTCCACTTT	CASSLSGWRGSPLHF	-	TRBJ1-6	TRBV27	-
TGTGCCAGCAGCTCCCAAGCAGGGAACTTCCCCAGTTCACCCCTCCACTTT	CASSSQAGNFPSSPLHF	-	TRBJ1-6	TRBV28	few
TGCGCCAGCAGGCCTACAGGGGCCTACGAGCAGTACTTC	CASRPTGAYEQYF	TRBD1	TRBJ2-7	TRBV4-1	-
TGTGCCAGCAGCGCCGACATCTCTCCAAGGGGTGGCTACACCTTC	CASSADISPRGGYTF	-	TRBJ1-2	TRBV5-5	-
TGTGCCAGTAGTACTAGCGGGGGTGAGCAGTTCTTC	CASSTSGGEQFF	TRBD2	TRBJ2-1	TRBV19	-
TGTGCCAGTAGTATAGTGTCAGGGGGAAACACTGAAGCTTTCTTT	CASSIVSGGNTEAFF	TRBD1	TRBJ1-1	TRBV19	-
TGTGCCAGCAGTTCACTAGCGGGGGGGGTAGAGTTCTTC	CASSSLAGGVEFF	TRBD2	TRBJ2-1	TRBV6-5	-
TGCGCCAGCAGCCCTCGACAGGAGGATGGCTACACCTTC	CASSPRQEDGYTF	-	TRBJ1-2	TRBV4-1	-
TGTGCCAGCAGTGAAGCGACAGGGGCGGGGACAGGCTACACCTTC	CASSEATGAGTGYTF	TRBD1	TRBJ1-2	TRBV2	-
TGTGCCATCAGTGAGTCGGCGGGGGAGAACAATGAGCAGTTCTTC	CAISESAGENNEQFF	TRBD2	TRBJ2-1	TRBV10-3	-
TGTGCCAGCAACACAGGGGGAGCAAACATTCAGTACTTC	CASNTGGANIQYF	TRBD1	TRBJ2-4	TRBV6-1	few
TGTGCCTGGAGTCCTAATTTGGGGCTAGTTAATTCACCCCTCCACTTT	CAWSPNLGLVNSPLHF	-	TRBJ1-6	TRBV30	-
TGTGCCAGCAGTAAGGGGGACAGGGGGATCTGGGAGACCCAGTACTTC	CASSKGDRGIWETQYF	TRBD1	TRBJ2-5	TRBV25-1	-
TGCGCCAGCAGCTTGGTATCAGGATACCAAGAGACCCAGTACTTC	CASSLVSGYQETQYF	-	TRBJ2-5	TRBV5-1	-
TGTGCCAGCAGTTTACCGGGACAGGGTGTGGGTGGCTACACCTTC	CASSLPGQGVGGYTF	TRBD1	TRBJ1-2	TRBV28	-
TGTGCCAGCAGAGAAAGGGACAGGGGTTGGGGCTACACCTTC	CASRERDRGWGYTF	TRBD1	TRBJ1-2	TRBV6-1	-
TGTGCCAGCTCACCCGGACAGGGTGTTGAAGCTTTCTTT	CASSPGQGVEAFF	TRBD1	TRBJ1-1	TRBV18	-
TGCGCCAGCAGCCCCTCGGACAGGGGGTATGGCTACACCTTC	CASSPSDRGYGYTF	TRBD1	TRBJ1-2	TRBV5-1	-
TGTGCCAGCTCACCACGGGCAGCTGGTGATTCACCCCTCCACTTT	CASSPRAAGDSPLHF	-	TRBJ1-6	TRBV18	-
TGTGCCAGCAGCATCCGAACAGGGGAAACTGAAGCTTTCTTT	CASSIRTGETEAFF	TRBD1	TRBJ1-1	TRBV5-4	-
TGTGCCAGCAGCGGCAGGGGATCAGATACGCAGTATTTT	CASSGRGSDTQYF	-	TRBJ2-3	TRBV9	-
TGTGCCAGCAGCACTAAACAGGGGGTGGAAACTGTTGGCCAGTTCTTC	CASSTKQGVETVGQFF	TRBD1	TRBJ2-1	TRBV7-9	-